Listed below are T cell receptor beta chains from one sample, sequenced in a study of beta chain features in type 1 diabetes. Only in-frame clones appear in the TCRdb table, and some are missing; sequencing was by immunoSEQ multiplex PCR. The table records 300,000 to 450,000 clones, roughly 12% of them present only once. The sequencing sample was made of naive CD4+ T cells from blood. The receptors were sampled from a man younger than 35 in good health. CDR3s include the opening cysteine and the closing phenylalanine or tryptophan. The D gene is left open where the match is weak. The size of a clone is reported for some rows only, either as once, few or many, or as a class for expanded clones.

clone_size	d_call	v_call	j_call	cdr3_aa	cdr3_nt
few	TRBD1	TRBV14	TRBJ1-5	CASSPGQGNQPQHF	TGTGCCAGCAGCCCGGGACAGGGCAATCAGCCCCAGCATTTT
NA	NA	TRBV7-2	TRBJ2-1	CASSFPGIYNEQFF	TGTGCCAGCAGCTTCCCAGGGATCTACAATGAGCAGTTCTTC
NA	NA	TRBV29-1	TRBJ1-2	CSVEGQGGYGYTF	TGCAGCGTTGAAGGTCAGGGCGGCTATGGCTACACCTTC
NA	TRBD1	TRBV10-3	TRBJ1-2	CAIRGQGAAYGYTF	TGTGCCATCAGGGGACAGGGTGCTGCCTATGGCTACACCTTC
NA	NA	TRBV6-5	TRBJ1-4	CASSYSGTSTNEKLFF	TGTGCCAGCAGTTACTCGGGGACATCAACTAATGAAAAACTGTTTTTT
NA	TRBD2	TRBV9	TRBJ2-7	CASSAGGTSGRKYF	TGTGCCAGCAGCGCCGGAGGGACTAGCGGGAGGAAGTACTTC
few	NA	TRBV29-1	TRBJ2-7	CSVRYLGYEQYF	TGCAGCGTCCGGTACCTAGGATACGAGCAGTACTTC
NA	NA	TRBV5-1	TRBJ2-1	CASSLSDYAGANEQFF	TGCGCCAGCAGCTTGTCCGACTACGCCGGCGCTAATGAGCAGTTCTTC
NA	NA	TRBV30	TRBJ1-4	CAWSPGWATNEKLFF	TGTGCCTGGAGTCCCGGGTGGGCAACTAATGAAAAACTGTTTTTT
NA	NA	TRBV27	TRBJ1-5	CASSWAGFNQPQHF	TGTGCCAGCAGTTGGGCGGGGTTCAATCAGCCCCAGCATTTT
NA	NA	TRBV28	TRBJ1-1	CASADQSANTEAFF	TGTGCCAGCGCCGATCAGAGCGCGAACACTGAAGCTTTCTTT
few	TRBD2	TRBV18	TRBJ2-3	CASSGTSGTDTQYF	TGTGCCAGCTCAGGGACTAGCGGTACAGATACGCAGTATTTT
few	TRBD2	TRBV5-1	TRBJ2-2	CASSLELAGATNTGELFF	TGCGCCAGCAGCTTGGAACTAGCGGGGGCTACGAACACCGGGGAGCTGTTTTTT
few	NA	TRBV7-2	TRBJ2-7	CASRYDTGAFYEQYF	TGTGCCAGCAGATACGATACTGGGGCCTTTTACGAGCAGTACTTC
few	TRBD1	TRBV30	TRBJ2-3	CAWTGTGVTDTQYF	TGTGCCTGGACAGGGACAGGGGTCACAGATACGCAGTATTTT
NA	NA	TRBV2	TRBJ2-4	CASSDLNIQYF	TGTGCCAGCAGTGACCTAAACATTCAGTACTTC
NA	TRBD2	TRBV7-2	TRBJ2-1	CASSPELAGGRNEQFF	TGTGCCAGCAGCCCCGAACTAGCGGGAGGGCGGAATGAGCAGTTCTTC
few	NA	TRBV27	TRBJ2-5	CASSFRTYQETQYF	TGTGCCAGCAGTTTTAGGACATACCAAGAGACCCAGTACTTC
NA	TRBD2	TRBV28	TRBJ2-7	CASSLRASGSYEQYF	TGTGCCAGCAGTCTCAGGGCTAGCGGCTCCTACGAGCAGTACTTC
NA	NA	TRBV9	TRBJ1-2	CARLEGNGYTF	TGTGCCAGGTTGGAGGGTAATGGCTACACCTTC
few	TRBD2	TRBV6-6	TRBJ2-1	CASSYLGGSLNEQFF	TGTGCCAGCAGTTACTTGGGCGGGAGTCTCAATGAGCAGTTCTTC
once	NA	TRBV9	TRBJ1-2	CASSVEERRAVDYGYTF	TGTGCCAGCAGCGTAGAGGAGAGGAGGGCGGTAGACTATGGCTACACCTTC
NA	NA	TRBV11-2	TRBJ2-5	CASSFAGETQYF	TGTGCCAGCAGCTTCGCGGGAGAGACCCAGTACTTC
NA	TRBD2	TRBV29-1	TRBJ2-2	CSVLGGDSVGELFF	TGCAGCGTCCTTGGGGGGGATAGCGTGGGGGAGCTGTTTTTT
NA	NA	TRBV19	TRBJ1-2	CASSSFGHSNYGYTF	TGTGCCAGTAGTTCCTTTGGACACAGCAACTATGGCTACACCTTC
NA	TRBD2	TRBV6-1	TRBJ2-2	CASIRLAANTGELFF	TGTGCCAGCATCCGACTAGCGGCGAACACCGGGGAGCTGTTTTTT
NA	NA	TRBV7-6	TRBJ2-7	CASSLDDRNYEQYF	TGTGCCAGCAGCTTAGATGACAGAAATTACGAGCAGTACTTC
NA	TRBD1	TRBV6-5	TRBJ2-7	CASRVTGVTSYEQYF	TGTGCCAGCAGGGTAACAGGGGTAACGTCCTACGAGCAGTACTTC
few	TRBD1	TRBV28	TRBJ1-1	CASTKPPGTGNTEAFF	TGTGCCAGCACCAAACCCCCCGGGACAGGGAACACTGAAGCTTTCTTT